Included here is one TCR beta chain sequence, with context. The antigen this receptor binds is unknown. Data came from an Illumina HiSeq 2000. TCR beta cDNA libraries were prepared using 5'RACE template switching, which introduced a universal primer site and unique molecular identifiers. cDNA synthesis was primed from the TCR beta constant segment, followed by two successive PCR amplification steps. Regarding the original processing steps: MIGEC was used to demultiplex reads and group reads by UMI, and MiTCR was used to assemble and quantify clonotypes. Only TCR cDNA sequences supported by at least two reads were kept to exclude erroneous sequences. Downstream repertoire analysis used the tcR package, and clonotypes were matched across fractions by CDR3 nucleotide sequence plus V segment. Antigen specificity was annotated against VDJdb with VDJmatch, allowing one amino acid substitution in CDR3. TCRdb reprocessed the reads, and each CDR3 protein sequence is entered once, without DNA. In this record, the V and J calls reflect TCRdb's handling and not the investigators' own analysis. This sample's table has entries for fewer than 550,000 distinct CDR3 sequences. The ten largest clones capture more than 1.4% of the sample.

The entry originates in a study of T cells expressing NK-cell markers (dated by TCRdb to 2020 to 2021). Looking at the study overall: TCR beta-chain repertoires were profiled in sorted CD3+CD56+NKG2C+, CD3+CD56+NKG2C- and CD3+CD56-NKG2C+ T-cell subsets from fewer than 10 donors. Of the eight sequenced donors, seven were found to be HCMV-seropositive and one was found to be HCMV-seronegative. Libraries were sequenced as 2 x 150 bp reads on Illumina HiSeq 2000/2500, MiSeq or NextSeq. Randomly selected healthy volunteers, three men and five women, were used as the eight sequenced donors. General conclusions and limits of the study: Whether the expanded NKG2C-expressing T cell clones were specific for HCMV antigens remained unclear. In five to seven donors, the dominant CD3+CD56+NKG2C+ clonotypes were among the top 10 CD8+ clonotypes and accounted for about 1.0-7.0% of CD8+ T cells. Those dominant clonotypes were again the most abundant among CD3+CD56-NKG2C+ cells in a handful of donors, at about 28.3-60.1%.

CDR1 and CDR2 are drawn from the germline V gene: SGHTA, FQGNSA. The CDR3 runs 15 amino acids, cysteine and phenylalanine included. No DNA appears here. HCMV serostatus was determined by detecting HCMV-specific IgG in serum with a commercial ELISA kit. Ficoll density gradient centrifugation was used to isolate peripheral blood mononuclear cells from blood. The sequence was collected from a woman aged 45-60 years in good health. Donor details come from another sample of the same person, matched by shared clones. The V gene is TRBV7-2 and the J gene is TRBJ2-1. Sequencing was carried out using blood T cells: a sorted CD56 or NKG2C T cell subset, CD4+ or CD8+ T cells, or bulk PBMC T cells (not recorded which). CDR3 region: CASSRRRVLDNEQFF.